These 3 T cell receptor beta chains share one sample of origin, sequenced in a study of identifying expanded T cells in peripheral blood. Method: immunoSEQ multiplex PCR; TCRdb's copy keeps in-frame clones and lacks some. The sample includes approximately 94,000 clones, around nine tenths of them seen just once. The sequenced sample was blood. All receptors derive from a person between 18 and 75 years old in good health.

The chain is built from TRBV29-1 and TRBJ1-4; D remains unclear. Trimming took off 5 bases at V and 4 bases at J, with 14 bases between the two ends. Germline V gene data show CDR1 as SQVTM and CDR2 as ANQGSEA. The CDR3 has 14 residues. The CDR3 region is CSVTPLALNEKLFF. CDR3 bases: TGCAGCGTTACCCCATTGGCCCTTAATGAAAAACTGTTTTTT. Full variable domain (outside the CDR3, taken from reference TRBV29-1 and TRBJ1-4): SAVISQKPSRDICQRGTSLTIQCQVDSQVTMMFWYRQQPGQSLTLIATANQGSEATYESGFVIDKFPISRPNLTFSTLTVSNMSPEDSSIYLCSVTPLALNEKLFFGSGTQLSVL.

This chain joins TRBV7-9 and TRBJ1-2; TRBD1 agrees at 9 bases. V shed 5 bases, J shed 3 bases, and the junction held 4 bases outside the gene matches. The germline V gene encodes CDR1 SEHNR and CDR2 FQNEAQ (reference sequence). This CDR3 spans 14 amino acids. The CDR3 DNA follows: TGTGCCAGCAGCACGGGACAGGGAGACTATGGCTACACCTTC. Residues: CASSTGQGDYGYTF.

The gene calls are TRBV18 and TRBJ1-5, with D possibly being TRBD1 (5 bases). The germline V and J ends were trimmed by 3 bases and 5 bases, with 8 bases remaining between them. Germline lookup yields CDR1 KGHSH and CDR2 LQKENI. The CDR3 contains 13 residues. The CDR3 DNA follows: TGTGCCAGCTCACCCAGGGAAGATCAGCCCCAGCATTTT. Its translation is CASSPREDQPQHF.